This T cell receptor (beta chain) was found in a study of shared clonotypes between healthy human individuals. At the level of the study: The study used three CD4 naive, three CD4 memory, two CD8 naive and one CD8 memory plate per donor.

Of note for this clone: Its antigen is not known.

General observations from the study: Naive subsets, compared against memory subsets, generally had larger estimated richness values.

Assay used: immunoSEQ multiplex PCR; TCRdb lists only in-frame clones, some missing. Seen here are roughly 1.4 million clones, about 98.5% observed once, and the top ten hold about 0.4%. The TCR comes from a man younger than 45 in good health. The material sequenced was naive CD4+ T cells sorted from blood. This sample's subset: CD45RA+ positively selected.

CDR3: CASSPGTESSYEQYF. For the CDR3, the DNA is TGTGCCAGCTCACCCGGGACAGAGAGCTCCTACGAGCAGTACTTC. The V gene is TRBV18, the J gene TRBJ2-7; 7 nucleotides line up with TRBD1. Germline CDR1 is KGHSH and CDR2 is LQKENI. The CDR3 extends over 15 amino acids. V lost 3 bases to trimming and J lost 0 bases; unmatched junction nucleotides: 5.